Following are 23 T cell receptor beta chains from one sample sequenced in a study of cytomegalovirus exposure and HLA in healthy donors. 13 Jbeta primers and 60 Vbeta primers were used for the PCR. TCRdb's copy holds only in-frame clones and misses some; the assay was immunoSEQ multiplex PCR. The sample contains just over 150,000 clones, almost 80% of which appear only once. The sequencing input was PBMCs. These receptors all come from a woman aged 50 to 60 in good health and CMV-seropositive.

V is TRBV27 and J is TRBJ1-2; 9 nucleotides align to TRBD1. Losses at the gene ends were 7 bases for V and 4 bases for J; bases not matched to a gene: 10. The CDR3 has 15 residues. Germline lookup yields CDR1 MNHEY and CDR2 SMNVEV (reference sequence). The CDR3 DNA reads TGTGCCAGCAAACCGGTACAGGGGGCAATCTATGGCTACACCTTC. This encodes CASKPVQGAIYGYTF.

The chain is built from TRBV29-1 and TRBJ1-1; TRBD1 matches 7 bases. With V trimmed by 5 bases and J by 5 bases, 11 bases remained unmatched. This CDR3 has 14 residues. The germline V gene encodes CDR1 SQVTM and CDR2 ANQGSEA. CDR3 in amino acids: CSVRQGPLGTEAFF. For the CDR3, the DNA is TGCAGCGTTCGACAGGGACCCCTTGGGACTGAAGCTTTCTTT.

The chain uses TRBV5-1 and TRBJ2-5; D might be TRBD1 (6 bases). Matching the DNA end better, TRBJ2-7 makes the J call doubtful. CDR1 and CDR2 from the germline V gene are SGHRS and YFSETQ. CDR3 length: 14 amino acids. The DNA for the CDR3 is TGCGCCAGCAGGAGGACAGTTACCTCCTACGAGCAGTACTTC. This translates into CASRRTVTSYEQYF.

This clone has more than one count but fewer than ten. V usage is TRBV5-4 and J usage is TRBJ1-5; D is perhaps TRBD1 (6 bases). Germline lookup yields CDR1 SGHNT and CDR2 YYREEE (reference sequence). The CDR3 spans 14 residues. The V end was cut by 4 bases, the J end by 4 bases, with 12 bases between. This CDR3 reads CASSNLGQNQPQHF. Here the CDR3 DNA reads TGTGCCAGCAGCAACCTCGGACAGAATCAGCCCCAGCATTTT.

The CDR3 DNA sequence: TGTGCCAGCAGCCACAACTACGAGCAGTACTTC. Its protein product is CASSHNYEQYF. This chain uses TRBV14 with TRBJ2-7; the D is unclear. CDR3 size: 11 residues. CDR1 SGHDN and CDR2 FVKESK come from the germline V gene. The V and J ends lost 3 bases and 3 bases respectively, with 3 bases between them.

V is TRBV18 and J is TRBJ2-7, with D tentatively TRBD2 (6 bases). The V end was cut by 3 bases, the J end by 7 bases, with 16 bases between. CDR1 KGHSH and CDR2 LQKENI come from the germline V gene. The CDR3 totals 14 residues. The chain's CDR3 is CASSPPRTTEEQYF. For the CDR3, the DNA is TGTGCCAGCTCACCGCCGCGGACTACTGAAGAGCAGTACTTC.

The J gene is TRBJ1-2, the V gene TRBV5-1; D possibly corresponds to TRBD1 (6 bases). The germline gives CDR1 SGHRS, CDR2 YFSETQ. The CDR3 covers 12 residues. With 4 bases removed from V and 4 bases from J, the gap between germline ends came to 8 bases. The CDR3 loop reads CASSPDSYGYTF. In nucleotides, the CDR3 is TGCGCCAGCAGCCCGGACAGCTATGGCTACACCTTC.

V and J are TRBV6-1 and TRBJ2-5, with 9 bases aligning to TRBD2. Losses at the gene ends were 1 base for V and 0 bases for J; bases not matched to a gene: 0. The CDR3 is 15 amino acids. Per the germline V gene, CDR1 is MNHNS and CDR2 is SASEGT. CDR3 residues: CASSEGTSDQETQYF. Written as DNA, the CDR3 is TGTGCCAGCAGTGAAGGGACTAGCGACCAAGAGACCCAGTACTTC.

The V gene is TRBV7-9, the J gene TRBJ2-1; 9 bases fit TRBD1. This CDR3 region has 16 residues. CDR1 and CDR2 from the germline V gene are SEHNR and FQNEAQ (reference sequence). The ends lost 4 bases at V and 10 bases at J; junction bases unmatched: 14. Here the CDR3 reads CASSYGMGQGNWEQFF. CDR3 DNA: TGTGCCAGCAGCTATGGCATGGGACAGGGAAACTGGGAGCAGTTCTTC. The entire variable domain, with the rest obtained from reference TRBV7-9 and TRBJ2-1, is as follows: DTGVSQNPRHKITKRGQNVTFRCDPISEHNRLYWYRQTLGQGPEFLTYFQNEAQLEKSRLLSDRFSAERPKGSFSTLEIQRTEQGDSAMYLCASSYGMGQGNWEQFFGPGTRLTVL.

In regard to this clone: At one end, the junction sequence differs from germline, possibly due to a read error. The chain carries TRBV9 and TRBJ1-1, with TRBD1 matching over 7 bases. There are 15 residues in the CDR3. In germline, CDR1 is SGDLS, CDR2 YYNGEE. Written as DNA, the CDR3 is TGTGCCAGCGGCGTAGATGACAGGGAGTTCACTGAAGCTTTCTTT. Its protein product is CASGVDDREFTEAFF.

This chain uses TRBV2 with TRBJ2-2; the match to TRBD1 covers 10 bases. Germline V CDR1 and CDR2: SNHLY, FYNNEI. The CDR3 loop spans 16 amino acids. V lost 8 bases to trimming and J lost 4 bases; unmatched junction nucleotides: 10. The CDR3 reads CASRLSGTGVTGELFF. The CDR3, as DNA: TGTGCCAGCCGACTCTCTGGGACAGGGGTCACCGGGGAGCTGTTTTTT.

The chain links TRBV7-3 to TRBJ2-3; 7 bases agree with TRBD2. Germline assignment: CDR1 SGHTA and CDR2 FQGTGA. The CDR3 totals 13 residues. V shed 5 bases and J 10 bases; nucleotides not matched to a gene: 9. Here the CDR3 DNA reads TGTGCCAGCAGCCCCGATGGGACTACTCCGCAGTATTTT. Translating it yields CASSPDGTTPQYF.

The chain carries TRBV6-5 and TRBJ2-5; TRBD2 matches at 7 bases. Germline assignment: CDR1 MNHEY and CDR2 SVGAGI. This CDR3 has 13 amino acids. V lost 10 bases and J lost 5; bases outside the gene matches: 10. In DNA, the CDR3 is TGTGCCACCCGGGGGGAGGTGGGGGAGACCCAGTACTTC. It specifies CATRGEVGETQYF.

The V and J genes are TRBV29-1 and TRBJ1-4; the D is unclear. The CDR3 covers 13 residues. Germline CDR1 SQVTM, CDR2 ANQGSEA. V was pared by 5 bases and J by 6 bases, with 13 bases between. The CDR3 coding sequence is TGCAGCGTTAGGAGGGTTTTAGATGAAAAACTGTTTTTT. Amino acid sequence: CSVRRVLDEKLFF.

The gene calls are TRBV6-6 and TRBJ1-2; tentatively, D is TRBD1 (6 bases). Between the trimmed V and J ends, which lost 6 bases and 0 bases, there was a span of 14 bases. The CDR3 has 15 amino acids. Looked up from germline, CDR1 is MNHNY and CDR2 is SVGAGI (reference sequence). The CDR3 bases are TGTGCCAGCAGGCAAAACAGGGAACCTAACTATGGCTACACCTTC. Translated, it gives CASRQNREPNYGYTF.

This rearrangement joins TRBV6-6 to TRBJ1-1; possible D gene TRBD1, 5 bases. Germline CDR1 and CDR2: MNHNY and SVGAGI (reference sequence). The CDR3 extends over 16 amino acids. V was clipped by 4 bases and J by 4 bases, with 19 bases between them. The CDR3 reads CASSSSSGSRGTEAFF. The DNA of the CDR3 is TGTGCCAGCAGTTCCTCCTCAGGGTCGCGGGGCACTGAAGCTTTCTTT.

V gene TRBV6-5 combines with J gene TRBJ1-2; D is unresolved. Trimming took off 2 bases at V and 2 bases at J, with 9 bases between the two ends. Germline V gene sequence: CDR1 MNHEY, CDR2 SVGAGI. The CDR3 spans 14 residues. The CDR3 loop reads CASSYTGLNYGYTF. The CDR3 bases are TGTGCCAGCAGTTACACCGGGTTGAACTATGGCTACACCTTC.

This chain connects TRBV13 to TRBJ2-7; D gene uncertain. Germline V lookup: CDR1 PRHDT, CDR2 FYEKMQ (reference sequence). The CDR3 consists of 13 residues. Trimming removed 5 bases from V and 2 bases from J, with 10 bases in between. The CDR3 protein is CASSQETAYEQYF. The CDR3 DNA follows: TGTGCCAGCAGCCAAGAAACAGCCTACGAGCAGTACTTC.

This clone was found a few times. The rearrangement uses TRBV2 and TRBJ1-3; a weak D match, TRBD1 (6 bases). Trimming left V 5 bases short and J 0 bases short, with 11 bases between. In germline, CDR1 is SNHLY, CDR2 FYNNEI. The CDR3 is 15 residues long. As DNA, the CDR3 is TGTGCCAGCAGTCCTCAGGGGATCTCTGGAAACACCATATATTTT. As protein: CASSPQGISGNTIYF.

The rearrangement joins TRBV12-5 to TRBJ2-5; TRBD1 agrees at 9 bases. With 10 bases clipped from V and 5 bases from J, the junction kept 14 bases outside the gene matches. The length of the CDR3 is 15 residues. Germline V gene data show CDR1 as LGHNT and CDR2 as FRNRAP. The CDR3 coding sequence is TGTGCTACTGGCTCCGGGACAGGGTTTCGGGAGACCCAGTACTTC. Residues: CATGSGTGFRETQYF.

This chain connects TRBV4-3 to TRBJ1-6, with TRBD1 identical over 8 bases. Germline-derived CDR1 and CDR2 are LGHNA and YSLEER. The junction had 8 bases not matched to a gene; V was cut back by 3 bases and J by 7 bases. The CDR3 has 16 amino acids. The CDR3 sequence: CASSQTSGTGNSPLHF. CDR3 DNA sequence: TGCGCCAGCAGCCAGACTTCCGGGACAGGAAATTCACCCCTCCACTTT.

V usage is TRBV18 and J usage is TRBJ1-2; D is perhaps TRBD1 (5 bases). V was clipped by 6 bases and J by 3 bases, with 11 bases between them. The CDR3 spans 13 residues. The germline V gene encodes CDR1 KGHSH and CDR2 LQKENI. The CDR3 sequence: CASSPREYYGYTF. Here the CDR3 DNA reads TGTGCCAGCTCGCCCAGGGAATACTATGGCTACACCTTC.

The chain's CDR3 is CASRGGQSNTEAFF. CDR3 DNA: TGTGCCAGCAGGGGGGGACAGTCGAACACTGAAGCTTTCTTT. This rearrangement joins TRBV6-6 to TRBJ1-1; 7 nucleotides align to TRBD1. Germline V gives CDR1 MNHNY, CDR2 SVGAGI (reference sequence). J lost 1 base, V lost 6 bases, and 5 bases had no gene match. The CDR3 runs 14 residues.